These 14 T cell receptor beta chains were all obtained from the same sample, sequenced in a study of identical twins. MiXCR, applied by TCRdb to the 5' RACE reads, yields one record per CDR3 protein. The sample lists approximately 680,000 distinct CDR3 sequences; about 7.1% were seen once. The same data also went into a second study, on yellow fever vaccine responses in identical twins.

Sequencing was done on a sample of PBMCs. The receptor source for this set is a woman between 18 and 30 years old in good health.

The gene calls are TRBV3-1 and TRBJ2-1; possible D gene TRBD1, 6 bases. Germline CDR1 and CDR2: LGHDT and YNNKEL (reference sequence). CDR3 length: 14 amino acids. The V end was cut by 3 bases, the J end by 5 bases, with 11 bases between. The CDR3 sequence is CASSHSDRNNEQFF. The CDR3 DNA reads TGTGCCAGCAGCCACTCGGACAGAAACAATGAGCAGTTCTTC.

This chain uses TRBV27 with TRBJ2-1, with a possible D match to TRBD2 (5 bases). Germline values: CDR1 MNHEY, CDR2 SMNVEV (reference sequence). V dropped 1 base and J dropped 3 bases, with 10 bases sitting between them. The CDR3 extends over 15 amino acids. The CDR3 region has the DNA TGTGCCAGCAGTTTATTCGGAGGACTCTACAATGAGCAGTTCTTC. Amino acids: CASSLFGGLYNEQFF.

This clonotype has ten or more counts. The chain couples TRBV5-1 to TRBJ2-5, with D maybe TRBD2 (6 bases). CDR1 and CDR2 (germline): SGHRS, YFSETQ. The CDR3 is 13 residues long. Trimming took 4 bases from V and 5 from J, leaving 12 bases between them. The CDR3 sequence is CASSTEGLETQYF. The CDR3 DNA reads TGCGCCAGCAGCACGGAGGGTTTGGAGACCCAGTACTTC.

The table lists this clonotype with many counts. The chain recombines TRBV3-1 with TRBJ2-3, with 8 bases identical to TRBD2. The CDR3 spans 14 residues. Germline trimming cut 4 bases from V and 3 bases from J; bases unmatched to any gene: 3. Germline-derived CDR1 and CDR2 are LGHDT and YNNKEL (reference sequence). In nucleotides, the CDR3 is TGTGCCAGCAGCCCCCGGGGGGGGACAGATACGCAGTATTTT. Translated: CASSPRGGTDTQYF.

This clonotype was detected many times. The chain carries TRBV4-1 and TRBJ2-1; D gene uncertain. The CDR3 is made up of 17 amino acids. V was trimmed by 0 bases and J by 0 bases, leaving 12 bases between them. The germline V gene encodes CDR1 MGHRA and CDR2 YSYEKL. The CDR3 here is CASSQEWPRSSYNEQFF. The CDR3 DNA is TGCGCCAGCAGCCAAGAGTGGCCCAGGAGCTCCTACAATGAGCAGTTCTTC.

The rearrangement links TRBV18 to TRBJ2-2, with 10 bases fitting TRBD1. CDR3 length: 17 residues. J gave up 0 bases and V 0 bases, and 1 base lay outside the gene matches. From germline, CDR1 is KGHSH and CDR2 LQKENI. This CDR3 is CASSPPGQGPNTGELFF. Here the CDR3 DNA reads TGTGCCAGCTCACCACCGGGACAGGGGCCGAACACCGGGGAGCTGTTTTTT.

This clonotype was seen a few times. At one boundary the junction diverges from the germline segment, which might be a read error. CDR3 sequence reads: CASTSRAVERFF. CDR3 sequence (DNA): TGTGCCAGCACCAGCCGCGCCGTTGAGCGGTTCTTC. The chain employs TRBV2 and TRBJ2-1; D is unclear. This CDR3 contains 12 residues. Germline V gene data show CDR1 as SNHLY and CDR2 as FYNNEI.

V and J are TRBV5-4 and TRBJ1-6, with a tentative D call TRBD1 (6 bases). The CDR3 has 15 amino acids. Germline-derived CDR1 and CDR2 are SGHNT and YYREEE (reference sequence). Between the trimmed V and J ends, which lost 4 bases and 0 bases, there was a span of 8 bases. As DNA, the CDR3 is TGTGCCAGCAGCCGGGACACCTCCTATAATTCACCCCTCCACTTT. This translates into CASSRDTSYNSPLHF. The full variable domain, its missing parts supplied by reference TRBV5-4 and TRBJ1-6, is ETGVTQSPTHLIKTRGQQVTLRCSSQSGHNTVSWYQQALGQGPQFIFQYYREEENGRGNFPPRFSGLQFPNYSSELNVNALELDDSALYLCASSRDTSYNSPLHFGNGTRLTVT.

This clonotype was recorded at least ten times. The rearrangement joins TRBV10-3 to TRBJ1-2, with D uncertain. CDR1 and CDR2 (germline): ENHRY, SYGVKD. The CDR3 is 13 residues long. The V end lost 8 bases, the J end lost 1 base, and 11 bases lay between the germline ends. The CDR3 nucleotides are TGTGCCATCTCCCCAGGATTTAACTATGGCTACACCTTC. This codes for CAISPGFNYGYTF.

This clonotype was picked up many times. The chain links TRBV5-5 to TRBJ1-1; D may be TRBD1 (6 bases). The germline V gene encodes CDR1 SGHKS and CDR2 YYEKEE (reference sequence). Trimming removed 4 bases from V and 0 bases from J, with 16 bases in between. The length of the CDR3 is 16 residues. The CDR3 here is CASSHKTGVLNTEAFF. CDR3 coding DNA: TGTGCCAGCAGCCACAAGACAGGCGTTTTGAACACTGAAGCTTTCTTT.

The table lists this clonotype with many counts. The CDR3 nucleotides read TGTGCCAGCAGTTCGGGACTGACGTCCTACGAGCAGTACTTC. Translating gives CASSSGLTSYEQYF. The chain carries TRBV12-3 or TRBV12-4 and TRBJ2-7, with D possibly matching TRBD2 (6 bases). The CDR3 loop spans 14 amino acids. Trimming removed 4 bases from V and 1 base from J, with 11 bases in between.

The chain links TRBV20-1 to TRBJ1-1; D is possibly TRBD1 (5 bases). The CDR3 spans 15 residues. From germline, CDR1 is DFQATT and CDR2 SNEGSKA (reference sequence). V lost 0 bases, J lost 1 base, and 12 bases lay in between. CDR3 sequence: CSARERGIRNTEAFF. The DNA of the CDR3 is TGCAGTGCTAGAGAGAGGGGAATTCGGAACACTGAAGCTTTCTTT.

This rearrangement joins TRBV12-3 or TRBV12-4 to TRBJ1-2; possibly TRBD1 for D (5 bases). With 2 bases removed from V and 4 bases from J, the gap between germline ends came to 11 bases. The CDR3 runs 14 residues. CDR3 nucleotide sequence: TGTGCCAGCAGTTTACAGGGCTCTTTCTATGGCTACACCTTC. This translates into CASSLQGSFYGYTF.

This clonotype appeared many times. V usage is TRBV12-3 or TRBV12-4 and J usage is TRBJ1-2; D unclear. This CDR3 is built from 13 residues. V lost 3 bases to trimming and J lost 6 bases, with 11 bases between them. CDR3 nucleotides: TGTGCCAGCAGTTTCGTCATGAAGGATGGCTACACCTTC. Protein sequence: CASSFVMKDGYTF.